The T cell receptor beta chain under discussion was sequenced for a study of PD-1 blockade in mismatch repair-deficient tumors. On the study more broadly: Enrolled about 2013-2017, patients had progressing, pretreated mismatch repair-deficient cancers of approximately 13 types.

All patients were mismatch repair deficient, assessed by either PCR or immunohistochemistry. Three pembrolizumab responders had their TCRs sequenced. General study points: Tumor-resident clones, often undetectable pretreatment in blood, expanded then contracted after pembrolizumab.

About this clone itself: Its antigen is undetermined.

Germline V CDR1 and CDR2: GTSNPN, SVGIG (reference sequence). The CDR3 runs 14 residues. V was cut by 5 bases and J by 6 bases, with 20 bases left in between. Sequencing used immunoSEQ multiplex PCR; TCRdb keeps in-frame clones, though not all of them. The sample lists 100,000 or so clones, over 65% occurring once. This clonotype was obtained from an adult with mismatch repair-deficient cancer. This chain links TRBV30 with TRBJ2-7; tentative D call: TRBD1 (5 bases). The sequenced sample was peripheral blood, obtained approximately 36 weeks after starting pembrolizumab. The CDR3 spells CAWAVSGALSEQYF. The CDR3 DNA reads as TGTGCCTGGGCGGTCAGTGGGGCTCTGAGCGAGCAGTACTTC.